The clone carrying this T cell receptor (beta chain) was counted a single time. The antigen is not known. Germline V gene lookup returns CDR1 SGHTA and CDR2 FQGNSA. The CDR3 extends over 15 amino acids. V dropped 4 bases and J dropped 0 bases, with 11 bases sitting between them. This entry belongs to a study of blood T cells in healthy people across ages. Study observations and caveats: Correlation between TCR beta diversity and naive T cell percentage was strong.

Alongside a J-beta primer mix, a sample-barcoded 5' primer served in a second PCR lasting roughly 7 to 11 cycles. In TCRdb, the 5' RACE reads were re-called with MiXCR into one record per CDR3 protein. The table has 350,000 to 450,000 distinct CDR3 sequences, approximately 51% seen once; the top ten hold 50% to 65%. The receptor comes from a man aged 55 to 70 in good health. Sequenced: blood. The V and J genes are TRBV7-2 and TRBJ2-3; D unresolved. CDR3 coding DNA: TGTGCCAGCAGCTCTCGGGCGGTGAGCACAGATACGCAGTATTTT. This translates into CASSSRAVSTDTQYF. Supplemented by reference TRBV7-2 and TRBJ2-3, the full variable domain reads GAGVSQSPSNKVTEKGKDVELRCDPISGHTALYWYRQSLGQGLEFLIYFQGNSAPDKSGLPSDRFSAERTGGSVSTLTIQRTQQEDSAVYLCASSSRAVSTDTQYFGPGTRLTVL.